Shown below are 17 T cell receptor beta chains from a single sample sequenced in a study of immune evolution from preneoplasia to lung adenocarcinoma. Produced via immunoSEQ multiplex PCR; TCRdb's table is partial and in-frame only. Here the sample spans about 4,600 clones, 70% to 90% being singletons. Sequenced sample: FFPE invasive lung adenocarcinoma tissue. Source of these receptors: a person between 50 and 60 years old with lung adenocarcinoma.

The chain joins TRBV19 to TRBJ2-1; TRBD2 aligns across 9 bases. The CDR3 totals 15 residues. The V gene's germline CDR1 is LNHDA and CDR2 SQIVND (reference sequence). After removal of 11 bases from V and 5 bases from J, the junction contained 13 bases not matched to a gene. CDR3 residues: CAEFSLCGRDNEQFF. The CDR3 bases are TGTGCCGAATTCTCCCTCTGCGGGAGGGACAATGAGCAGTTCTTC.

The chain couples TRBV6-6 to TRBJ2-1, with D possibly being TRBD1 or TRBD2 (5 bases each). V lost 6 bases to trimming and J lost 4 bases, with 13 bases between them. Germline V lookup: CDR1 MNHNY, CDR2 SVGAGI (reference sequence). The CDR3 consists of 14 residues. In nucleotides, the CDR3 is TGTGCCAGCAGCGCATCCTGGGGGTACAATGAGCAGTTCTTC. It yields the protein CASSASWGYNEQFF.

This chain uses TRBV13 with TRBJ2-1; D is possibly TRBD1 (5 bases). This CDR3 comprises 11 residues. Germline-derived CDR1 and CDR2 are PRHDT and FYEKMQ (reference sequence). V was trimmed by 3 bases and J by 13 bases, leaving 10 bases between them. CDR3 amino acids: CASSLGQGQFF. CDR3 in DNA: TGTGCCAGCAGCTTGGGTCAGGGTCAGTTCTTC.

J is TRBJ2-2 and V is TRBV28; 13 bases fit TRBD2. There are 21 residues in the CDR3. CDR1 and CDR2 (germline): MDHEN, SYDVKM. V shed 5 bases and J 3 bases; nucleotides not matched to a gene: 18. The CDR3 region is CASSVGPPGLAGRRDTGELFF. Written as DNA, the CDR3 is TGTGCCAGCAGTGTAGGGCCCCCGGGACTAGCGGGAAGGCGGGACACCGGGGAGCTGTTTTTT.

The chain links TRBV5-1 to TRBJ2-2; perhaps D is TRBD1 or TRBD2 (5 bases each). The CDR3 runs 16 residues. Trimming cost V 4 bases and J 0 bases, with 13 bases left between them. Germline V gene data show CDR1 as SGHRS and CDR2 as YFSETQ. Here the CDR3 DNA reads TGCGCCAGCAGCCCAGGGACGACCCCGAACACCGGGGAGCTGTTTTTT. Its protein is CASSPGTTPNTGELFF.

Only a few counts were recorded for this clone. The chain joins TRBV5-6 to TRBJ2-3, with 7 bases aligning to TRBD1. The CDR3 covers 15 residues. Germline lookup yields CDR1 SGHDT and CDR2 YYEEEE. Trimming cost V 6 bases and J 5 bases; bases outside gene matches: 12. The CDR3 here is CASIHMTGPEDTQYF. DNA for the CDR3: TGTGCCAGCATCCATATGACAGGGCCGGAAGATACGCAGTATTTT.

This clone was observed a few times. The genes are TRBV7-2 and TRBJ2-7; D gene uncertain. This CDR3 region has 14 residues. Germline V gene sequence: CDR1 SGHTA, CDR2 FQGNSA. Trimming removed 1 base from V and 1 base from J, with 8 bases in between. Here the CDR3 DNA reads TGTGCCAGCAGCTTAGGTCTTAGTTCCTACGAGCAGTACTTC. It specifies CASSLGLSSYEQYF.

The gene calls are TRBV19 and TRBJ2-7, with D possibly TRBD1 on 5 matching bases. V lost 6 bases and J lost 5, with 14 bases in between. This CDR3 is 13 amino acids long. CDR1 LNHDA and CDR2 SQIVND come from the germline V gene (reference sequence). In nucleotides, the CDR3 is TGTGCCAGTAGCACCAACAGGAAGAACGAGCAGTACTTC. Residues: CASSTNRKNEQYF.

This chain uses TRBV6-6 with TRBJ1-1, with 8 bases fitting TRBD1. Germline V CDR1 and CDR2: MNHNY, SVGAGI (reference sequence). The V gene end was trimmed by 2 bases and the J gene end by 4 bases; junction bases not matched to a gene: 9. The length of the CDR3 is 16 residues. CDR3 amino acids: CASSYTGGLDPTEAFF. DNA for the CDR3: TGTGCCAGCAGTTACACAGGGGGTCTAGACCCCACTGAAGCTTTCTTT.

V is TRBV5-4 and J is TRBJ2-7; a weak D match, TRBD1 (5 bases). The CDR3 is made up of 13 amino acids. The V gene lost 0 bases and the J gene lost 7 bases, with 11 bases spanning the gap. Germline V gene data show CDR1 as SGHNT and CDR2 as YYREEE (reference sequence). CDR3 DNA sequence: TGTGCCAGCAGCTTGGCGGTTCAGGGTGAGCAGTACTTC. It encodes CASSLAVQGEQYF.

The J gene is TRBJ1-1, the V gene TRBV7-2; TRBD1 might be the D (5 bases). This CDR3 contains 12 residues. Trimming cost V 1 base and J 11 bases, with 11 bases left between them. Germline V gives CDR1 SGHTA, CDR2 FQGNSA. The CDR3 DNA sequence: TGTGCCAGCAGCTTAGACAGGTTGTACGCTTTCTTT. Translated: CASSLDRLYAFF.

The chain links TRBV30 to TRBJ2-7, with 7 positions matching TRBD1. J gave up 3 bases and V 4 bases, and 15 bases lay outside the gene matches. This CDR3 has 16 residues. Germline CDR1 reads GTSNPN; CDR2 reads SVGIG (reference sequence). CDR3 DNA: TGTGCCTGGACCTCCTTGCCGGGGACAGCGAGCTACGAGCAGTACTTC. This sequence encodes CAWTSLPGTASYEQYF.

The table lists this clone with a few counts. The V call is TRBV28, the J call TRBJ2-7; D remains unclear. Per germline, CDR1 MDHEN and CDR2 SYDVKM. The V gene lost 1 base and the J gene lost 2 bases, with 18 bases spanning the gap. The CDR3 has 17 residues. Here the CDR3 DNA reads TGTGCCAGCAGTTTATTCGGTACCCCTCCCTTTGCCTACGAGCAGTACTTC. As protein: CASSLFGTPPFAYEQYF.

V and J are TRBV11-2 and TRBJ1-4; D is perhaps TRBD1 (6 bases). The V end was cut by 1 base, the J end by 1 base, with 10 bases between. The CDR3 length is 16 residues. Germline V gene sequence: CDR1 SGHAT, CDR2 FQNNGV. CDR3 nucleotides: TGTGCCAGCAGCTTAGGTGGCAGGGGAACTAATGAAAAACTGTTTTTT. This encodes CASSLGGRGTNEKLFF.

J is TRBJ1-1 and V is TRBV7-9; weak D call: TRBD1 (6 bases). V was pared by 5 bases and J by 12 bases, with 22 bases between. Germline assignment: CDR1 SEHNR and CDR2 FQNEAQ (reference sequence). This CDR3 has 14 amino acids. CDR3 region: CASSQDAQGYVTFF. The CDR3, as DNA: TGTGCCAGCAGCCAGGATGCCCAGGGGTATGTAACTTTCTTT.

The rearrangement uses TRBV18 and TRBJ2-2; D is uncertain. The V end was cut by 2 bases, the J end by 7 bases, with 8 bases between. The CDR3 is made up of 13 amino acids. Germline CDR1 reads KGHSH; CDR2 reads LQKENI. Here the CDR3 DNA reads TGTGCCAGCTCACCATACCAAGGCGGGGAGCTGTTTTTT. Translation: CASSPYQGGELFF.

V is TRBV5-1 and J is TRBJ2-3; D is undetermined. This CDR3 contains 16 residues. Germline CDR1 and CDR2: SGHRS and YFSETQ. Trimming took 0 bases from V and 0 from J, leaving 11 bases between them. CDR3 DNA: TGCGCCAGCAGCTTGGCCGGGCGCACTAGCACAGATACGCAGTATTTT. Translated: CASSLAGRTSTDTQYF.